This T cell receptor (beta chain) emerged from a study of control samples from healthy donors and cancer patients. Sequenced by immunoSEQ multiplex PCR; TCRdb stores in-frame clones only, minus some. The table has roughly 63,000 clones, around 90% seen once. In this sample, this clone turned up once. The length of the CDR3 is 15 residues. In germline, CDR1 is KGHSH, CDR2 LQKENI. Trimming pared 2 bases from V and 4 bases from J, leaving 14 bases between. The origin of this receptor is a man in his 60s with colorectal cancer. Material: PBMCs. The V gene is TRBV18, the J gene TRBJ1-2, with D perhaps matching TRBD1 (5 bases). The CDR3 here is CASSPGAVIVYGYTF. For the CDR3, the DNA is TGTGCCAGCTCACCAGGGGCAGTAATAGTCTATGGCTACACCTTC.